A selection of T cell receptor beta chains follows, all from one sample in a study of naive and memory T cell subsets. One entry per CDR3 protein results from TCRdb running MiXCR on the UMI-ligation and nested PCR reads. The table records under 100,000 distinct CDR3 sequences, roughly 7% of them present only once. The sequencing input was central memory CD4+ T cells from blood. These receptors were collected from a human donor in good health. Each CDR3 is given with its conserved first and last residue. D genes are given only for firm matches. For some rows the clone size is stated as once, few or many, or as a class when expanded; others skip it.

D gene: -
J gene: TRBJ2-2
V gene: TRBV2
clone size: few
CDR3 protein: CASKNRAGTGELFF
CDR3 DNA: TGTGCCAGCAAGAACAGGGCCGGTACCGGGGAGCTGTTTTTT

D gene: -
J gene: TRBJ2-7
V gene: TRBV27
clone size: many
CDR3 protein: CASSPISSYEQYF
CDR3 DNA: TGTGCCAGCAGTCCAATAAGCTCCTACGAGCAGTACTTC

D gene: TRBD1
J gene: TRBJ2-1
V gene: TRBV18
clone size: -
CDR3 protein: CASSFERTGGEQFF
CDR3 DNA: TGTGCCAGCTCATTCGAGAGGACAGGCGGGGAGCAGTTCTTC

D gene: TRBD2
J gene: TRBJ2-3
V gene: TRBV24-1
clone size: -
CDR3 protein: CATSDRLADTDTQYF
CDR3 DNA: TGTGCCACCAGTGATCGACTAGCGGACACAGATACGCAGTATTTT

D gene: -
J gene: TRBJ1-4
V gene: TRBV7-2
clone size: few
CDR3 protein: CASSRKGLTPDEKLFF
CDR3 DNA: TGTGCCAGCAGCCGGAAGGGACTTACCCCGGACGAAAAACTGTTTTTT

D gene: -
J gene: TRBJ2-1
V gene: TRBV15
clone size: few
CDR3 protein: CATSRSDWRGLASSSYNEQFF
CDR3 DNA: TGTGCCACCAGCAGATCAGATTGGAGGGGGCTAGCATCTAGCTCCTACAATGAGCAGTTCTTC

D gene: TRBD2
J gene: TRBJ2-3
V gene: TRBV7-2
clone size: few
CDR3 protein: CASTEAGGSTDTQYF
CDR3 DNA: TGTGCCAGCACTGAAGCGGGGGGGAGCACAGATACGCAGTATTTT

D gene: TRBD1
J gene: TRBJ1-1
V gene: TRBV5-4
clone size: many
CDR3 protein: CASSPADRGRGTEAFF
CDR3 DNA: TGTGCCAGCAGCCCAGCGGACAGGGGGCGCGGCACTGAAGCTTTCTTT

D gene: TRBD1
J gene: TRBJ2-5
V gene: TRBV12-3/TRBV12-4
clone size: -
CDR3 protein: CACRGLETQYF
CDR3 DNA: TGTGCCTGCAGGGGGCTGGAGACCCAGTACTTC

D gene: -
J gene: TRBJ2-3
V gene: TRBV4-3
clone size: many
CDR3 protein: CASSQEQGSDTQYF
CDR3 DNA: TGCGCCAGCAGCCAGGAACAGGGTTCGGATACGCAGTATTTT

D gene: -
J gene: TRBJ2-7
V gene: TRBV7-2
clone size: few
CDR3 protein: CASSSITFGTGTSPYEQYF
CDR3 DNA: TGTGCCAGCAGCTCGATTACGTTCGGAACCGGGACAAGTCCTTACGAGCAGTACTTC

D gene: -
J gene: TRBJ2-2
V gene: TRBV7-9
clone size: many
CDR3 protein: CASSLRQTNTGELFF
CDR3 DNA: TGTGCCAGCAGCTTAAGACAGACGAACACCGGGGAGCTGTTTTTT

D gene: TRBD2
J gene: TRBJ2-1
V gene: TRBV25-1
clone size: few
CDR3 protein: CASSSPWRGGGEQFF
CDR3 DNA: TGTGCCAGCAGTTCCCCATGGCGGGGGGGCGGTGAGCAGTTCTTC

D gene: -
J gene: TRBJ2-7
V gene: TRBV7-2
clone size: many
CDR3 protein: CASSSDSHSYEQYF
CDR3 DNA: TGTGCCAGCAGCTCGGACAGCCACTCCTACGAGCAGTACTTC

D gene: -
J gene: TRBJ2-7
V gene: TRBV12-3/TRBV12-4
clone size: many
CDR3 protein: CASSLEQGGVHEQYF
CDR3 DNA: TGTGCCAGCAGTTTAGAACAGGGAGGCGTTCACGAGCAGTACTTC

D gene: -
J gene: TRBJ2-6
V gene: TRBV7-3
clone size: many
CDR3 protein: CASSKYEPGANVLTF
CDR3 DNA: TGTGCCAGCAGCAAGTATGAACCTGGGGCCAACGTCCTGACTTTC

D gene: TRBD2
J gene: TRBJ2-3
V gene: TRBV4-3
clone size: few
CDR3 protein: CASSTQLAGGGDTQYF
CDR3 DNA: TGCGCCAGCAGCACCCAACTAGCGGGGGGGGGGGATACGCAGTATTTT

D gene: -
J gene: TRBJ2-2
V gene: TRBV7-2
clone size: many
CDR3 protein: CASSLVVGSGTGELFF
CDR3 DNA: TGTGCCAGCAGCTTGGTAGTCGGGAGCGGCACCGGGGAGCTGTTTTTT

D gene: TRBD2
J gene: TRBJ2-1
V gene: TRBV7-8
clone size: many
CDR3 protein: CASSLGRTSGIEDEQFF
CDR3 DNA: TGTGCCAGCAGCTTAGGGCGGACTAGCGGGATTGAGGATGAGCAGTTCTTC

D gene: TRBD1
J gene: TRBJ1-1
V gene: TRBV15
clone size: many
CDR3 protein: CATSRGGTGDTEAFF
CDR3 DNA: TGTGCCACCAGCAGAGGGGGTACAGGGGACACTGAAGCTTTCTTT

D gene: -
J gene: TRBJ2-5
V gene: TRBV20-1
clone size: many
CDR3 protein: CSAPPGDGETQYF
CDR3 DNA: TGCAGTGCCCCACCGGGGGATGGAGAGACCCAGTACTTC

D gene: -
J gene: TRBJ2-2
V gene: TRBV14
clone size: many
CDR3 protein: CASSQALGGELFF
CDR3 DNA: TGTGCCAGCAGCCAAGCCCTGGGTGGGGAGCTGTTTTTT

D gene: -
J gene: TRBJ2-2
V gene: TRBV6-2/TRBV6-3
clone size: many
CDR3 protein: CASSWQSNTGELFF
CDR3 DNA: TGTGCCAGCAGTTGGCAGTCTAACACCGGGGAGCTGTTTTTT

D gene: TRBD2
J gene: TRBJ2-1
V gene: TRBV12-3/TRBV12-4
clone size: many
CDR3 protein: CASRVFGGEQFF
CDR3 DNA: TGTGCCAGCAGAGTCTTCGGGGGGGAGCAGTTCTTC

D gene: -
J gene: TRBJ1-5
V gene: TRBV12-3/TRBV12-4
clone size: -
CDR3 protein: CASSWRDYGPQHF
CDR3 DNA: TGTGCCAGCAGTTGGCGGGATTATGGGCCCCAGCATTTT

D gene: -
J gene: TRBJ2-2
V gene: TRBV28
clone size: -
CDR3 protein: CASSPGSGELFF
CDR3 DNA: TGTGCCAGCAGTCCAGGGTCCGGGGAGCTGTTTTTT

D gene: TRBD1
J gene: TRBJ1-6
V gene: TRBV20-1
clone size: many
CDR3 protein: CSAYYRGVGSPLHF
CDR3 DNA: TGCAGTGCTTACTACAGGGGAGTAGGCTCACCCCTCCACTTT

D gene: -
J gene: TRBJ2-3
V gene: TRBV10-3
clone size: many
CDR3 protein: CAISDSGRGRYF
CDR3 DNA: TGTGCCATCAGTGATTCAGGTCGCGGTCGGTATTTT

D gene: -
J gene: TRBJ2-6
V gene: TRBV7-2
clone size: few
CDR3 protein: CASDSGANVLTF
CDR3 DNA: TGTGCCAGTGATTCTGGGGCCAACGTCCTGACTTTC

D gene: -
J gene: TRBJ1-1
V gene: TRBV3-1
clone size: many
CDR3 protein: CASSLRGSSVFSAFF
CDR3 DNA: TGTGCCAGCAGCCTGAGGGGGTCCTCCGTTTTTTCAGCTTTCTTT

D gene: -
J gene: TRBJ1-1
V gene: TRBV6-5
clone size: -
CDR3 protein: CASSSRQDDAKGEDFF
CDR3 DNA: TGTGCCAGCAGTTCACGACAGGATGACGCCAAGGGTGAAGATTTCTTT

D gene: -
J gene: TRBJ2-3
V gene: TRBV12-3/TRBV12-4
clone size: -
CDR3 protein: CASLRDTDTQYF
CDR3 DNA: TGTGCCAGCCTCCGGGACACAGATACGCAGTATTTT

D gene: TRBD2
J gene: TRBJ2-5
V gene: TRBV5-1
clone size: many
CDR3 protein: CASSRAGNQETQYF
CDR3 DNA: TGCGCCAGCAGCAGAGCGGGGAACCAAGAGACCCAGTACTTC

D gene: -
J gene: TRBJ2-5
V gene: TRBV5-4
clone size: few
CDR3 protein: CASSSGQRQETQYF
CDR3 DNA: TGTGCCAGCAGCTCAGGACAGCGCCAAGAGACCCAGTACTTC

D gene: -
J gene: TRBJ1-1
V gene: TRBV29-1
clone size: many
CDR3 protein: CSVVDARATEAFF
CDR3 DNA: TGCAGCGTTGTGGACGCCCGCGCCACTGAAGCTTTCTTT

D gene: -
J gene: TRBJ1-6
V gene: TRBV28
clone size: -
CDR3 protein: CASSPNGRGYNSPLHF
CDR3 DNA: TGTGCCAGCAGTCCTAACGGTCGGGGATATAATTCACCCCTCCACTTT

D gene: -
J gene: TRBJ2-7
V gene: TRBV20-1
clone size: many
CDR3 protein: CSARDTGTGSSYEQYF
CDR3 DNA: TGCAGTGCTAGAGATACCGGGACGGGAAGCTCCTACGAGCAGTACTTC

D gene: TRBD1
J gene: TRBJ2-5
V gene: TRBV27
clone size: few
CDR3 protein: CASSLSGGTGAQETQYF
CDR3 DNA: TGTGCCAGCAGTTTATCGGGGGGGACAGGGGCTCAAGAGACCCAGTACTTC

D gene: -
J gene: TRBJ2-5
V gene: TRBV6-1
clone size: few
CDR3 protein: CASSEAAGETQYF
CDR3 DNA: TGTGCCAGCAGTGAAGCCGCCGGTGAGACCCAGTACTTC

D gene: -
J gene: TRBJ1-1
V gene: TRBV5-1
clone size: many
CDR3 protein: CASSLTGQSEAFF
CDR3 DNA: TGCGCCAGCAGCTTGACCGGACAATCTGAAGCTTTCTTT

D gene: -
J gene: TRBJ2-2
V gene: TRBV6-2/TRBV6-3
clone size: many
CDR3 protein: CASSLNLGELFF
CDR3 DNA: TGTGCCAGCAGTCTGAATCTCGGGGAGCTGTTTTTT

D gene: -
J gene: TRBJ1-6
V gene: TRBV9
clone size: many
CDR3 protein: CASSGGSYNSPLHF
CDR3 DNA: TGTGCCAGCAGTGGGGGGTCCTATAATTCACCCCTCCACTTT

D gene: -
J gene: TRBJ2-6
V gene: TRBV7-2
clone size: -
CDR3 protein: CASSSQASGANVLTF
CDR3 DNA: TGTGCCAGCAGCTCCCAAGCTTCTGGGGCCAACGTCCTGACTTTC

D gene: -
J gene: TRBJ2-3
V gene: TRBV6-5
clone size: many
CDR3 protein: CASSYEPADTQYF
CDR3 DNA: TGTGCCAGCAGTTACGAACCGGCGGATACGCAGTATTTT

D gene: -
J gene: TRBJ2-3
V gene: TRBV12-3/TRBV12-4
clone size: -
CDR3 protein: CASSLAAASSTDTQYF
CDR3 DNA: TGTGCCAGCAGTTTAGCAGCGGCTTCTAGCACAGATACGCAGTATTTT

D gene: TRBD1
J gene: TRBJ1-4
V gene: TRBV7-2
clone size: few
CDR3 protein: CASSQDRAGGEKLFF
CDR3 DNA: TGTGCCAGCAGCCAAGATCGGGCAGGGGGTGAAAAACTGTTTTTT

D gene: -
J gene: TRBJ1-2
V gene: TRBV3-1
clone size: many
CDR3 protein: CASSPTIDGRDGYTF
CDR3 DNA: TGTGCCAGCAGCCCCACCATAGACGGCAGGGATGGCTACACCTTC

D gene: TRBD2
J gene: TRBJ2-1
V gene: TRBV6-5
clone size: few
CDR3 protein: CASRPPGGAQRGEQFF
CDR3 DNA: TGTGCCAGCAGGCCGCCGGGGGGGGCCCAAAGGGGTGAGCAGTTCTTC

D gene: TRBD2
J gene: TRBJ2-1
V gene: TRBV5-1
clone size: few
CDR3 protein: CASNLAGLTEQFF
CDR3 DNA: TGCGCCAGCAACCTAGCGGGATTGACAGAGCAGTTCTTC

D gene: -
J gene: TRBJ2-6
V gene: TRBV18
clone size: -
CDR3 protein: CASSPSGGSYRSGANVLTF
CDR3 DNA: TGTGCCAGCTCACCAAGTGGTGGCAGCTACCGCTCTGGGGCCAACGTCCTGACTTTC